This TCR beta chain was obtained from a study of OX40 agonist ivuxolimab in advanced cancers. Overall study context: Ivuxolimab was delivered to patients intravenously every 2 weeks at doses spanning 0.01 to 10 mg/kg.

This CDR3 has 13 residues. Germline CDR1 and CDR2: MRHNA and SNTAGT. Trimming removed 4 bases at V and 3 bases at J, with 4 bases between. TCRdb's table, derived via immunoSEQ multiplex PCR, lists solely in-frame clones and lacks some. The top ten hold under 0.35% of the sample, which has about 94,000 clones, roughly 91% seen once. This clone was recorded only once. The V call is TRBV6-4, the J call TRBJ1-6; D is unresolved. Sequenced material: CD4+ or CD8+ T cells sorted from blood, taken in a trial of the OX40 agonist ivuxolimab. This receptor was obtained from an adult with an advanced solid tumor such as melanoma, head and neck, liver or kidney cancer. The CDR3 nucleotides read TGTGCCAGCAGTGCCCTCTATAATTCACCCCTCCACTTT. Translating it yields CASSALYNSPLHF.